This T cell receptor beta chain was recorded in a study of cytomegalovirus exposure and HLA in healthy donors. On the study more broadly: Unique TCRs from HLA-typed donors, 70 million to 85 million of them, were held in an early data release.

The PCR used 60 Vbeta and 13 Jbeta primers. Sequencing used immunoSEQ multiplex PCR; TCRdb keeps in-frame clones, though not all of them. The repertoire holds roughly 200,000 clones, with 75% to 90% as singletons. In the case of this clone: Its antigen is as yet unknown.

The CDR3 has 13 amino acids. In germline, CDR1 is ENHRY, CDR2 SYGVKD. V was shortened by 0 bases and J by 15 bases, with 16 bases between the two germline ends. Study results and limitations: Among TCR sequences, most were rare, though some public TCRs appeared in many donors. Links to common viral pathogens appeared, in a later analysis, for several of the most significant clusters.

The sequence was collected from a woman in her twenties or thirties in good health and CMV-seronegative. This chain joins TRBV10-3 and TRBJ2-3; possibly TRBD2 for D (6 bases). The specimen was PBMCs. Written as DNA, the CDR3 is TGTGCCATCAGTGAGTCGGGGACTCCAAGGTCTTATTTT. Protein: CAISESGTPRSYF.